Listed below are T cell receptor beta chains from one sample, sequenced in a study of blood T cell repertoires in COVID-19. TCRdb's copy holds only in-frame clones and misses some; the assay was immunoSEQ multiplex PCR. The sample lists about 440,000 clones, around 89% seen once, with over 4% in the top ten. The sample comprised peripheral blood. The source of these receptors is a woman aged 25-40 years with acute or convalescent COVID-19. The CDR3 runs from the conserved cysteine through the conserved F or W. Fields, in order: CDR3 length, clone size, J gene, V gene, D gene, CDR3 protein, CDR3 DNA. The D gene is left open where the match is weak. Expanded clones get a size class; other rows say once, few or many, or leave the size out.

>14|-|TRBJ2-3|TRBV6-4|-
CASSPRVPTDTQYF
TGTGCCAGCAGTCCCAGGGTTCCCACAGATACGCAGTATTTT
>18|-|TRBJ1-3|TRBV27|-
CASSLNGGLPHSGNTIYF
TGTGCCAGCAGTTTAAACGGGGGACTGCCGCACTCTGGAAACACCATATATTTT
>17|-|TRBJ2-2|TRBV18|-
CASSPYARESKPGELFF
TGTGCCAGCTCACCATATGCGAGGGAAAGTAAACCCGGGGAGCTGTTTTTT
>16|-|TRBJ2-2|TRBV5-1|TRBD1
CASSPRTGDATGELFF
TGCGCCAGCAGCCCCCGGACAGGAGATGCGACCGGGGAGCTGTTTTTT
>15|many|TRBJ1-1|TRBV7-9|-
CASSLGQTMNTEAFF
TGTGCCAGCAGCTTGGGGCAGACGATGAACACTGAAGCTTTCTTT
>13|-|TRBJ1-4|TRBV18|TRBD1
CASSAGGGEKLFF
TGTGCCAGCTCGGCAGGGGGCGGCGAAAAACTGTTTTTT
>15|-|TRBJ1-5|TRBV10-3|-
CAISESMTANQPQHF
TGTGCCATCAGTGAGTCGATGACAGCAAATCAGCCCCAGCATTTT
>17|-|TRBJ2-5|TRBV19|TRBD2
CASSMSVAGGPGETQYF
TGTGCCAGTAGTATGTCGGTAGCGGGGGGGCCGGGAGAGACCCAGTACTTC
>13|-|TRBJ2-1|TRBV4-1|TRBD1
CASSQNRGDEQFF
TGCGCCAGCAGCCAAAACAGGGGAGATGAGCAGTTCTTC
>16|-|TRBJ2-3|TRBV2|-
CASSSRQALLTDTQYF
TGTGCCAGCAGTTCCCGACAGGCCCTACTCACAGATACGCAGTATTTT
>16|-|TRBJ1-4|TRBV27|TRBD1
CASSPDRGRGREKLFF
TGTGCCAGCAGTCCGGACAGGGGAAGGGGTCGTGAAAAACTGTTTTTT
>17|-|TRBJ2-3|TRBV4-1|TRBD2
CASSQDKTSGGADTQYF
TGCGCCAGCAGCCAAGATAAAACTAGCGGGGGTGCAGATACGCAGTATTTT
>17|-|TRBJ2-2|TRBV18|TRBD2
CASSPASGGGAAGELFF
TGTGCCAGCTCACCAGCGTCGGGCGGGGGGGCCGCCGGGGAGCTGTTTTTT
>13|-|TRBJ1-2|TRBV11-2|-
CASTTGRGYGYTF
TGTGCCAGCACGACGGGGAGGGGCTATGGCTACACCTTC
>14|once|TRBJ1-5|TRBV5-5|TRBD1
CASSWLQGDQPQHF
TGTGCCAGCAGCTGGCTTCAGGGGGATCAGCCCCAGCATTTT
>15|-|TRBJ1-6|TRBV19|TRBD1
CASSISGQGNSPLHF
TGTGCCAGTAGTATCTCGGGACAGGGGAATTCACCCCTCCACTTT
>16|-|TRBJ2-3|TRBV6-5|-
CASSYSRQGRTDTQYF
TGTGCCAGCAGTTACTCGAGGCAGGGGCGCACAGATACGCAGTATTTT
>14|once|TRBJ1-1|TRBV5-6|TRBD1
CASSDDRVYTEAFF
TGTGCCAGCAGCGACGACAGGGTCTACACTGAAGCTTTCTTT
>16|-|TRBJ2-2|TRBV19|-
CASSPNGQGGTGELFF
TGTGCCAGTAGCCCCAATGGTCAGGGTGGAACCGGGGAGCTGTTTTTT
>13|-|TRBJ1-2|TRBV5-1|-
CASSFLGAVGYTF
TGCGCCAGCAGCTTTCTGGGGGCAGTGGGCTACACCTTC
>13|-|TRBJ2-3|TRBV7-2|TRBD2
CASSSHPPSGEYF
TGTGCCAGCAGCTCTCATCCCCCCAGCGGGGAGTATTTT
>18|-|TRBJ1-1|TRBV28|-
CASSPTRGAAGGHTEAFF
TGTGCCAGCAGTCCGACCCGGGGGGCGGCCGGGGGGCACACTGAAGCTTTCTTT
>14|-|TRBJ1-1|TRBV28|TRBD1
CASRLQGAATEAFF
TGTGCCAGCAGACTACAGGGGGCGGCCACTGAAGCTTTCTTT
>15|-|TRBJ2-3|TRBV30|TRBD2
CAWSRRAGGTDTQYF
TGTGCCTGGAGTAGGAGAGCGGGGGGCACAGATACGCAGTATTTT
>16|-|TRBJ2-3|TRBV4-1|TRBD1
CASSQVLGTGTDTQYF
TGCGCCAGCAGCCAAGTCCTGGGGACAGGGACAGATACGCAGTATTTT
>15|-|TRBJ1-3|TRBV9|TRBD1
CASSVQGASGNTIYF
TGTGCCAGCAGCGTTCAGGGGGCCTCTGGAAACACCATATATTTT
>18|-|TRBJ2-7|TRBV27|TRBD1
CASSSGQGGAGVSYEQYF
TGTGCCAGCAGTTCGGGACAGGGTGGAGCGGGCGTCTCCTACGAGCAGTACTTC
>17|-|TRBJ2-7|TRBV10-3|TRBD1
CALVFRDRVPPPYEQYF
TGTGCCTTAGTGTTCCGGGACAGGGTTCCCCCCCCCTACGAGCAGTACTTC
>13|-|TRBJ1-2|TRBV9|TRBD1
CASSVETGGGYTF
TGTGCCAGCAGCGTAGAGACAGGGGGCGGCTACACCTTC
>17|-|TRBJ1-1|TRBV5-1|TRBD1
CASSSGDYRGMNTEAFF
TGCGCCAGCAGCTCCGGAGATTACAGGGGGATGAACACTGAAGCTTTCTTT
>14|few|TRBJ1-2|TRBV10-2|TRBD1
CASTKGQGVLGYTF
TGCGCCAGCACCAAGGGACAGGGGGTTTTGGGCTACACCTTC
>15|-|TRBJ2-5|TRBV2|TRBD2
CASTNGLAGGKTQYF
TGTGCCAGCACAAATGGACTAGCGGGGGGCAAGACCCAGTACTTC
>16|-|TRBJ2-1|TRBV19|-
CASSIRLGSSYNEQFF
TGTGCCAGTAGTATAAGACTGGGGAGCTCCTACAATGAGCAGTTCTTC